This TCR beta chain was identified in a study of cytomegalovirus exposure and HLA in healthy donors. The PCR had 60 Vbeta and 13 Jbeta primers. Generated by immunoSEQ multiplex PCR, the TCRdb table keeps only in-frame clones and is missing some. The table includes about 190,000 clones, around 77% detected once. The length of the CDR3 is 12 residues. V gave up 5 bases and J gave up 8 bases, with 13 bases separating them. Per germline, CDR1 SGHTS and CDR2 YDEGEE. The chain is built from TRBV5-8 and TRBJ1-2, with D maybe TRBD1 (6 bases). The source of this sequence is a young woman in good health and CMV-seronegative. Sequencing was done on a sample of PBMCs. For the CDR3, the DNA is TGTGCCAGCAGGACTACAGGGTTCGGCTACACCTTC. Protein sequence: CASRTTGFGYTF.